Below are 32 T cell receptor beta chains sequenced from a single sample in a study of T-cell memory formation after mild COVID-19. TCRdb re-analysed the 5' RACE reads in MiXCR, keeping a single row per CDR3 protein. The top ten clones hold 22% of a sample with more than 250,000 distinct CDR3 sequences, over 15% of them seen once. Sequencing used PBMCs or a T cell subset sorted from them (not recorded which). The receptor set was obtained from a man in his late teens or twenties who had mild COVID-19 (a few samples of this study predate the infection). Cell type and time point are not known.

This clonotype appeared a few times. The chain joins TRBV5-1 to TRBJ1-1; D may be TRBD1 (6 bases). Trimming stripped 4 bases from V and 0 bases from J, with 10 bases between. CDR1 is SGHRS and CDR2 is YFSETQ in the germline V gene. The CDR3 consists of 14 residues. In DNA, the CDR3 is TGCGCCAGCAGCGCCGGACAGTTGAACACTGAAGCTTTCTTT. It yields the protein CASSAGQLNTEAFF.

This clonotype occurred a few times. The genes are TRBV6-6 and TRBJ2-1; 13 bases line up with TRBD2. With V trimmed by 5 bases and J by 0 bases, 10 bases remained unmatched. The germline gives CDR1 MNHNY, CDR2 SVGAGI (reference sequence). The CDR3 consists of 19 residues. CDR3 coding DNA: TGTGCCAGCAGTCCCAGACTAGCGGGGGGCAGGAGCTCCTACAATGAGCAGTTCTTC. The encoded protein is CASSPRLAGGRSSYNEQFF.

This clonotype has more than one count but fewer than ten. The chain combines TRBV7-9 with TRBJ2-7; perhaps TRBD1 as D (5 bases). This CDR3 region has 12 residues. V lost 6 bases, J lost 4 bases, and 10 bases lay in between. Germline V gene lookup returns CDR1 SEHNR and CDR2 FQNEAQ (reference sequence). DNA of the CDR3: TGTGCCAGCAGGCCCCCAGGGTACGAGCAGTACTTC. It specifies CASRPPGYEQYF.

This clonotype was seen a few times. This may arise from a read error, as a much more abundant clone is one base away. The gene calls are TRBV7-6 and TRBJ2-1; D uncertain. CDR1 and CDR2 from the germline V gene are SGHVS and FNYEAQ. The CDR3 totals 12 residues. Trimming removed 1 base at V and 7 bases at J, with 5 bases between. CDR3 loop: CASSLDGNEQFF. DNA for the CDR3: TGTGCCAGCAGCTTAGACGGGAATGAGCAGTTCTTC.

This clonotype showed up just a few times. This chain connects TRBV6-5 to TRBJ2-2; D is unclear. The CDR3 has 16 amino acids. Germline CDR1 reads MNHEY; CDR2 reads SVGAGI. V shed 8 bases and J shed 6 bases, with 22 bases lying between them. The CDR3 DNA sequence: TGTGCCAGCTCCACCTTGCGGACCCGCGGCGCCGGGGAGCTGTTTTTT. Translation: CASSTLRTRGAGELFF.

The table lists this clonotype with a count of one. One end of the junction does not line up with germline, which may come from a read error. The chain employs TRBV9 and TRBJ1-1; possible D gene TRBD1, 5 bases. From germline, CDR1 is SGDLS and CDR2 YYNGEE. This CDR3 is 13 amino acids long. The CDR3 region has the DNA TGTTCCAGCAGCGTAGCTGGGGGCACTGAAGCTTTCTTT. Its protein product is CSSSVAGGTEAFF.

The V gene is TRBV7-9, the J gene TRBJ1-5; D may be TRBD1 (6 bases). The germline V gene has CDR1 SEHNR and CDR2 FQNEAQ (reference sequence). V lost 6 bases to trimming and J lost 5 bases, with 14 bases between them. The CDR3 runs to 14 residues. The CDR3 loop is CASSQAGGHQPQHF. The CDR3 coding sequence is TGTGCCAGCAGTCAAGCGGGGGGCCATCAGCCCCAGCATTTT.

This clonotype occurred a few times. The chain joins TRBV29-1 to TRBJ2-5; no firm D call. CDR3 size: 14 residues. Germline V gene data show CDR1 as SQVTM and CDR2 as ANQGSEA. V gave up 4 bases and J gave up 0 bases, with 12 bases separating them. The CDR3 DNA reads TGCAGCGTTGTAGGTCTTCCGTACCAAGAGACCCAGTACTTC. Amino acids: CSVVGLPYQETQYF.

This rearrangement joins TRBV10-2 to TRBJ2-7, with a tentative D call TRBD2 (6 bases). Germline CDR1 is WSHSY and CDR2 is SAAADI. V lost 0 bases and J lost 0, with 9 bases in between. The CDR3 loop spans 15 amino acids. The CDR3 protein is CASSESGTYSYEQYV. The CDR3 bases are TGCGCCAGCAGTGAGTCCGGGACTTACTCCTACGAGCAGTACGTC.

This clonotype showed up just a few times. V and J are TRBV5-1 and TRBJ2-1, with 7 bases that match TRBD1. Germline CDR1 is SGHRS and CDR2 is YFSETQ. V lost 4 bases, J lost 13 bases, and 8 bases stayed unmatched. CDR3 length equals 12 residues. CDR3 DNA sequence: TGCGCCAGCAGCCCGACAGGGATGTTCCAGTTCTTC. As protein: CASSPTGMFQFF.

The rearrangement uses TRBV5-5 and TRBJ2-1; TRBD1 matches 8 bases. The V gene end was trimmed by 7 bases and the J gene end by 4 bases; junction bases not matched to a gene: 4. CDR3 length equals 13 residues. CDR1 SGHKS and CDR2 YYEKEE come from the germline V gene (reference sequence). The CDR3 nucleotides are TGTGCCAGCCAGGACAGGGCTTACAATGAGCAGTTCTTC. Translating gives CASQDRAYNEQFF.

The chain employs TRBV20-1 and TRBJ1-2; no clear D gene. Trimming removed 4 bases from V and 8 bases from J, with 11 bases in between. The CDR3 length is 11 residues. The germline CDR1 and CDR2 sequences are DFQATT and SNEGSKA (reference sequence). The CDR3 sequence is CSANPLRGYTF. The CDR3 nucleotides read TGCAGTGCTAATCCCCTCAGAGGCTACACCTTC.

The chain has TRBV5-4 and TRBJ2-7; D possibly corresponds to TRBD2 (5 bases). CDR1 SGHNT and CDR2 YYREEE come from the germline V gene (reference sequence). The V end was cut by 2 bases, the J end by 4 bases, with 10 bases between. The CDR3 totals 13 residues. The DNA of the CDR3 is TGTGCCAGCAGCTTCGGACGGGAATACGAGCAGTACGTC. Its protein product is CASSFGREYEQYV.

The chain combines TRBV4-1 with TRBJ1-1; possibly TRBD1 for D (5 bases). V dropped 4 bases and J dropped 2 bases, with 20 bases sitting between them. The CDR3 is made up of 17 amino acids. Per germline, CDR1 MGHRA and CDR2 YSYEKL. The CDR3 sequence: CASSRFRGQRENTEAFF. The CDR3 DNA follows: TGCGCCAGCAGCCGATTTAGGGGCCAGCGTGAAAACACTGAAGCTTTCTTT.

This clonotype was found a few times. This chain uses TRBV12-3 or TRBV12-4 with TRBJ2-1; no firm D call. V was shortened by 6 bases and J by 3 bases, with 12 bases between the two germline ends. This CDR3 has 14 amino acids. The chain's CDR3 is CASSYISGYNEQFF. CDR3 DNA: TGTGCCAGCAGCTACATTTCGGGCTACAATGAGCAGTTCTTC.

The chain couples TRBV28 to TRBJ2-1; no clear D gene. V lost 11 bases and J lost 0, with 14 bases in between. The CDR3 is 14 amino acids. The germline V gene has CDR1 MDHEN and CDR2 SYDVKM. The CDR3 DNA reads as TGTGCCCTTGGGCGGATGAGCTCCTACAATGAGCAGTTCTTC. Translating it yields CALGRMSSYNEQFF.

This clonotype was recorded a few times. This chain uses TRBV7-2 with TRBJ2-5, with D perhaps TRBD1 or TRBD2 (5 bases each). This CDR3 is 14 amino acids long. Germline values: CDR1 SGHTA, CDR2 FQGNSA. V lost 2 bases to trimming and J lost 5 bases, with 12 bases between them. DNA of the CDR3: TGTGCCAGCAGCTTAAGACGGGGCGGGGAGACCCAGTACTTC. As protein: CASSLRRGGETQYF.

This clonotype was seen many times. The CDR3 DNA sequence: TGCGCCAGCAGCTGGACAGGCATCACCGGGGAGCTGTTTTTT. It specifies CASSWTGITGELFF. This chain uses TRBV5-1 with TRBJ2-2; TRBD1 matches 7 bases. The ends lost 3 bases at V and 4 bases at J; junction bases unmatched: 3. The germline V gene encodes CDR1 SGHRS and CDR2 YFSETQ. This CDR3 comprises 14 residues.

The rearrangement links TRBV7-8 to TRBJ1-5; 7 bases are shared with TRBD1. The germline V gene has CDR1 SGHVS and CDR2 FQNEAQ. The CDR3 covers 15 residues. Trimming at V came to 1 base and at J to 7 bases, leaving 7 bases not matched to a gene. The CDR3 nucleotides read TGTGCCAGCAGCTTAGGGGCCAGGGGGGGACAGCCCCAGCATTTT. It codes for CASSLGARGGQPQHF.

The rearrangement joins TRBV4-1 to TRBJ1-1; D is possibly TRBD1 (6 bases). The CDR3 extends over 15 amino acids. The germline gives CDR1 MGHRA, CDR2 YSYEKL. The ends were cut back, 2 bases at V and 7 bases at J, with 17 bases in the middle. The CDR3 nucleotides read TGCGCCAGCAGCCAACCCGACAGGCCTCTAGGTGAAGCTTTCTTT. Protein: CASSQPDRPLGEAFF.

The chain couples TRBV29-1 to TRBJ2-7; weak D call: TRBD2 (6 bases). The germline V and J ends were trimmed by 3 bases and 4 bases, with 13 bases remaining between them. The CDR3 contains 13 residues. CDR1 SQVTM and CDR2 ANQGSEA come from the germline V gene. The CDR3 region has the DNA TGCAGCGTTGAGGAGGGTGAGGGGTACGAGCAGTACTTC. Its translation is CSVEEGEGYEQYF.

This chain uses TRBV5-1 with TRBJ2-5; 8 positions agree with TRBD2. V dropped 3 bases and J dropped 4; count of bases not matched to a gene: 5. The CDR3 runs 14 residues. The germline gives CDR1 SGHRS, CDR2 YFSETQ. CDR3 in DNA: TGCGCCAGCAGCTCCGCGGGGGGCGCAGAGACCCAGTACTTC. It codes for CASSSAGGAETQYF.

In DNA, the CDR3 is TGCGCCAGCAGCGGGGGACAGGGGGCAAGGGAGACCCAGTACTTC. Its protein is CASSGGQGARETQYF. The chain couples TRBV5-1 to TRBJ2-5, with TRBD1 matching over 12 bases. V shed 4 bases, J shed 5 bases, and the junction held 6 bases outside the gene matches. CDR1 is SGHRS and CDR2 is YFSETQ in the germline V gene. The CDR3 spans 15 residues.

In DNA, the CDR3 is TGTGCCAGCAGCCCCGATACAGGGCGTGAAGCTTTCTTT. Amino acids: CASSPDTGREAFF. J is TRBJ1-1 and V is TRBV5-4; maybe TRBD1 (6 bases). CDR1 and CDR2 (germline): SGHNT, YYREEE (reference sequence). V lost 4 bases and J lost 7, with 14 bases in between. The CDR3 length is 13 residues. Full variable domain (missing parts from reference TRBV5-4 and TRBJ1-1): ETGVTQSPTHLIKTRGQQVTLRCSSQSGHNTVSWYQQALGQGPQFIFQYYREEENGRGNFPPRFSGLQFPNYSSELNVNALELDDSALYLCASSPDTGREAFFGQGTRLTVV.

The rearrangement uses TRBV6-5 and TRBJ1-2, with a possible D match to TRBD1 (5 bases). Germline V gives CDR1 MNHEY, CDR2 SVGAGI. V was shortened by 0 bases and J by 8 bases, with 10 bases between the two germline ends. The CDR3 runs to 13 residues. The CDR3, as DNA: TGTGCCAGCAGTTACTCGTTACGGGGGGGCTACACCTTC. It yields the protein CASSYSLRGGYTF.

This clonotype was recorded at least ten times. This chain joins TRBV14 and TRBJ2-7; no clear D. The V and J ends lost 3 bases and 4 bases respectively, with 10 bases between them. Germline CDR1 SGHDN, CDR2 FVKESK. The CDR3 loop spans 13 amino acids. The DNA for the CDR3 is TGTGCCAGCAGCCAGTTGGGAAATTACGAGCAGTACTTC. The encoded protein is CASSQLGNYEQYF.

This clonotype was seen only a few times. The CDR3 sequence: CASSSRGRRSPEAFF. In DNA form, the CDR3 reads TGTGCCAGCAGCTCAAGAGGTAGGAGGAGCCCTGAAGCTTTCTTT. V is TRBV11-2 and J is TRBJ1-1; D uncertain. Trimming took off 4 bases at V and 6 bases at J, with 18 bases between the two ends. CDR1 SGHAT and CDR2 FQNNGV come from the germline V gene. This CDR3 has 15 amino acids.

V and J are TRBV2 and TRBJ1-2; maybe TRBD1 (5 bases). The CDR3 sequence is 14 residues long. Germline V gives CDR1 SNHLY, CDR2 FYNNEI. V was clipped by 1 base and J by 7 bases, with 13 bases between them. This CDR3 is CASSEEAQGLGYTF. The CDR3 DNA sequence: TGTGCCAGCAGTGAAGAGGCCCAGGGACTTGGCTACACCTTC. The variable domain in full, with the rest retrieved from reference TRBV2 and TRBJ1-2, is EPEVTQTPSHQVTQMGQEVILRCVPISNHLYFYWYRQILGQKVEFLVSFYNNEISEKSEIFDDQFSVERPDGSNFTLKIRSTKLEDSAMYFCASSEEAQGLGYTFGSGTRLTVV.

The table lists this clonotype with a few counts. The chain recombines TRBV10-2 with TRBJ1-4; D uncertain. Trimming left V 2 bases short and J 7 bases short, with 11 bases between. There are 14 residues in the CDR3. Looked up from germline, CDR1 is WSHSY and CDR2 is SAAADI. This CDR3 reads CASSEPAYGEKLFF. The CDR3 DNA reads TGCGCCAGCAGTGAGCCAGCCTATGGTGAAAAACTGTTTTTT.

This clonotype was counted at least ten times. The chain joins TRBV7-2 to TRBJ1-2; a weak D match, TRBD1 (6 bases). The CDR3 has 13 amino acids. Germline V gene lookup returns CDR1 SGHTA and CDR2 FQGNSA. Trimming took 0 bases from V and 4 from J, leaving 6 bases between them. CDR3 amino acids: CASSLAGGYGYTF. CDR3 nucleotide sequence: TGTGCCAGCAGCTTAGCAGGGGGCTATGGCTACACCTTC.

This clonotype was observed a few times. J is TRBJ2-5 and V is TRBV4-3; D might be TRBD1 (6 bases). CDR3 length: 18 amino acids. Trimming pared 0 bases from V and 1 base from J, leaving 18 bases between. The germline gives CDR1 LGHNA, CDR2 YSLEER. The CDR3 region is CASSQDLGTGTSQETQYF. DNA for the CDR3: TGCGCCAGCAGCCAAGATTTGGGGACGGGGACATCCCAAGAGACCCAGTACTTC.

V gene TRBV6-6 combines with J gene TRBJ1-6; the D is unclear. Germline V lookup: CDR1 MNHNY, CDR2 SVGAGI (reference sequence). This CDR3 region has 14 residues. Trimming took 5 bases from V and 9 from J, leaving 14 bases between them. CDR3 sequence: CASSPVGVGSPLHF. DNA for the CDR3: TGTGCCAGCAGTCCCGTTGGGGTCGGTTCACCCCTCCACTTT.